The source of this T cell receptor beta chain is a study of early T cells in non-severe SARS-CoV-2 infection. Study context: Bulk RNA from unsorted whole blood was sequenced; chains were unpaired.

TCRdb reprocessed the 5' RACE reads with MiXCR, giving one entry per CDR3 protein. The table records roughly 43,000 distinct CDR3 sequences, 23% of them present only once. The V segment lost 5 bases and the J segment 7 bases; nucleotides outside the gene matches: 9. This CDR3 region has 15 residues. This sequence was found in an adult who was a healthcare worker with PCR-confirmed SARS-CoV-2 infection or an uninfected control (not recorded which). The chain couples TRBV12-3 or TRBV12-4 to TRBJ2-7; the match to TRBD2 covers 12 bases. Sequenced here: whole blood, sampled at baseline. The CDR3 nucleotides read TGTGCCAGCAGTGCACTAGCGGGGGGCCGCCTGGAGCAGTACTTC. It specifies CASSALAGGRLEQYF.